The next 3 T cell receptor beta chains were all read from a single sample in a study of T cells in Graves' hyperthyroidism and ophthalmopathy. The TCR beta CDR3 regions underwent amplification using RNA transcripts as the source. Researchers ran a first-round RT-PCR on the TCR CDR3 using the HTBI primer set. TCRdb re-derived calls from the multiplex PCR reads in MiXCR, one entry per CDR3 protein. The sample shows about 640,000 distinct CDR3 sequences, around 20% of them seen only once. The sample was blood. These receptors all come from a man younger than 45 with Graves' ophthalmopathy.

This clonotype has at least ten counts. The V call is TRBV29-1, the J call TRBJ1-1; 11 bases map to TRBD1. The CDR3 sequence is 13 residues long. Germline V lookup: CDR1 SQVTM, CDR2 ANQGSEA. Unmatched junction bases numbered 3, after V lost 4 bases and J lost 5 bases. CDR3 sequence reads: CSVGTGGRTEAFF. The CDR3 DNA is TGCAGCGTTGGGACAGGGGGCCGTACTGAAGCTTTCTTT.

This chain connects TRBV4-1 to TRBJ2-7; weak D call: TRBD1 (6 bases). The CDR3 totals 13 residues. V lost 3 bases, J lost 2 bases, and 8 bases lay in between. Germline lookup yields CDR1 MGHRA and CDR2 YSYEKL. The CDR3 DNA reads as TGCGCCAGCAGCCATGAGGGGGCCTACGAGCAGTACTTC. Its translation is CASSHEGAYEQYF.

V is TRBV18 and J is TRBJ2-1, with a weak D call TRBD1 (5 bases). Per the germline V gene, CDR1 is KGHSH and CDR2 is LQKENI. This CDR3 comprises 16 residues. V was trimmed by 1 base and J by 2 bases, leaving 12 bases between them. Here the CDR3 DNA reads TGTGCCAGCTCACCACTTGGGCTAGGGGCCTACAATGAGCAGTTCTTC. It is translated as CASSPLGLGAYNEQFF.